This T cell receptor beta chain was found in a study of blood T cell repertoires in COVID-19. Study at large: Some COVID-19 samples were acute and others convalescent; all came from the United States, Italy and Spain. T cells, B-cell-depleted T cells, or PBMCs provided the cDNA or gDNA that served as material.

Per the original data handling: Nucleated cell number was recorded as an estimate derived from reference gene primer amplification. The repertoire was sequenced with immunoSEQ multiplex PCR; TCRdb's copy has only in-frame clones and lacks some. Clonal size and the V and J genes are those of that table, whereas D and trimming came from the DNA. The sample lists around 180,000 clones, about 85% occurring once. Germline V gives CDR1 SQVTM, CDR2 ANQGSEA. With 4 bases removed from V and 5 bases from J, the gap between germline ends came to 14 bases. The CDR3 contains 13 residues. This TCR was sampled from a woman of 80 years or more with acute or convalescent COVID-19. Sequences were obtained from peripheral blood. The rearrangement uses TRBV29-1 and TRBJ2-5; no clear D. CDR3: CSVALQRRETQYF. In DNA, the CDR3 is TGCAGCGTTGCTCTACAGAGAAGGGAGACCCAGTACTTC.